This section outlines one T cell receptor beta chain sequence together with its context. As yet, its antigen is unknown. Reverse transcribed after extraction, RNA yielded cDNA as the sequencing template. Assay: immunoSEQ multiplex PCR; the TCRdb copy retains only in-frame clones and omits some. Here the sample spans 100,000 to 150,000 clones, approximately 60% being singletons. The sample belongs to a study of CD8+ T cells in alopecia areata. Study at large: The investigators scored severity in treated patients by the percentage of affected scalp area.

The treatment is: oral pan-JAK inhibitor, 5-10 mg twice daily. Study results and limitations: On tofacitinib, scalp clonality and expanded CD8+ clones among top 100 fell significantly. Relative to normal scalp, lesional scalp, especially alopecia totalis/universalis, showed higher clonality.

The sequences come from CD4+ T cells sorted from blood, collected at week 4, from a patient treated with tofacitinib. The receptor comes from a human donor with alopecia areata.

In DNA form, the CDR3 reads TGCGCCAGCAGCTCGGGACTAGCGGGGGTGACGACAGATACGCAGTATTTT. As protein: CASSSGLAGVTTDTQYF. This chain joins TRBV5-1 and TRBJ2-3; 14 bases map to TRBD2. This CDR3 comprises 17 residues. From germline, CDR1 is SGHRS and CDR2 YFSETQ. J was trimmed by 3 bases and V by 3 bases; bases with no gene match: 6.